This T cell receptor (beta chain) is from a study of T cell responses to AZD1222 COVID-19 vaccine. Study observations and caveats: Repertoire sampling was restricted to post-peak T cell response timepoints. The donor group comprised mostly white British people and more females; the analysis possibly underestimated clonal diversity.

The CDR3 has 17 amino acids. Deletions cut 6 bases from V and 10 bases from J, with 25 bases between. Germline V gives CDR1 MNHEY, CDR2 SMNVEV (reference sequence). As concerns this clone: Its antigen is not identified.

TCRdb keeps only in-frame clones here, not all; method: immunoSEQ multiplex PCR. The sample carries over 100,000 clones, more than 75% recorded once. Second-dose timings of about 4 or about 12 weeks were pooled. The TCR comes from an adult who received the AZD1222 COVID-19 vaccine. The sequencing here drew on peripheral blood, taken 28 days after the second AZD1222 dose. The rearrangement uses TRBV27 and TRBJ1-6; D ambiguous. The chain's CDR3 is CASSHQRLSREGSPLHF. CDR3 DNA: TGTGCCAGCAGCCACCAGAGGTTAAGCCGGGAAGGATCACCCCTCCACTTT.